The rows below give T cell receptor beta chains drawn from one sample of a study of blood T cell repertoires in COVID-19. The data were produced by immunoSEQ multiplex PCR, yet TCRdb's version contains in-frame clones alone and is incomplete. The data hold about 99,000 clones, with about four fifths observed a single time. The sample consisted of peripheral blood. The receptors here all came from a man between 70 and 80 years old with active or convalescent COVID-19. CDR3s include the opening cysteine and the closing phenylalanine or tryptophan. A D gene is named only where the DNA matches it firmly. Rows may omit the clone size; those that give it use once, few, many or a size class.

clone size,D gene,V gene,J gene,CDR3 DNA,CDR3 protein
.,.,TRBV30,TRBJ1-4,TGTGCCTGGAGTGCGACCCCAGGAAAGAAAAAACTGTTTTTT,CAWSATPGKKKLFF
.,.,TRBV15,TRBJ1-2,TGTGCCACCGTCGGGGGGGGCAGCAACTATGGCTACACCTTC,CATVGGGSNYGYTF
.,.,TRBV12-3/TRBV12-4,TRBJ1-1,TGTGCCAGCACTCGCCGGGGGAACACTGAAGCTTTCTTT,CASTRRGNTEAFF
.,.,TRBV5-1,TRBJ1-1,TGCGCCAGCAGCCTAGGGGGAGTGAACACTGAAGCTTTCTTT,CASSLGGVNTEAFF
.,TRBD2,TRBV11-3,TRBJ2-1,TGTGCCAGCAGCTTAGGTTCTAGCGGGGTCTACAATGAGCAGTTCTTC,CASSLGSSGVYNEQFF
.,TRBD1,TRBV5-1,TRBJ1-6,TGCGCCAGCAGCGAACAGGGGGTGAACTCACCCCTCCACTTT,CASSEQGVNSPLHF
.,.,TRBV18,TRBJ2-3,TGTGCCAGCTCACCGTTAAGCACAGATACGCAGTATTTT,CASSPLSTDTQYF
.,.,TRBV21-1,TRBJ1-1,TGTGCCAGCAGTCCGAAAGCCACCGGGGAAATGAACACTGAAGCTTTCTTT,CASSPKATGEMNTEAFF
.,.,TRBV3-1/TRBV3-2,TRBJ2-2,TGTGCCAGCAGCCTGCGGGCCGGGGAGCTGTTTTTT,CASSLRAGELFF
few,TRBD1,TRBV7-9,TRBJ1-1,TGTGCCAGCAGCCCAGACAGGGGCGGTTACACTGAAGCTTTCTTT,CASSPDRGGYTEAFF
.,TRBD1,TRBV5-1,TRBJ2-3,TGCGCCAGCACCGCCGGGACAGGGAGAATGGATACGCAGTATTTT,CASTAGTGRMDTQYF
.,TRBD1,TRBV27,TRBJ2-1,TGTGCCAGCAGTTTAGGGGACAGTCGAAACAATGAGCAGTTCTTC,CASSLGDSRNNEQFF
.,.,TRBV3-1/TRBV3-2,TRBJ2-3,TGTGCCAGCAGTGGAGAAGGTGGGGGGGGCTTAGATACGCAGTATTTT,CASSGEGGGGLDTQYF
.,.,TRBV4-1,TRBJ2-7,TGCGCCAGCAGCCAAGATATGGGACAAAGGTTCTCCTACGAGCAGTACTTC,CASSQDMGQRFSYEQYF
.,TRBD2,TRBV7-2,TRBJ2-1,TGTGCCAGCAGCTTACTAGCGGGGGGGCCCAATGAGCAGTTCTTC,CASSLLAGGPNEQFF
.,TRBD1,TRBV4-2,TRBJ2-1,TGTGCCAGCAGCCAGGGACAGGGGGCTTCGAGCTCCTACAATGAGCAGTTCTTC,CASSQGQGASSSYNEQFF
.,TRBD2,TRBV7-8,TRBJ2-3,TGTGCCAGCAGCTTAGCGGGGGGGGCAGATACGCAGTATTTT,CASSLAGGADTQYF
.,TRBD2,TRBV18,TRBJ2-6,TGTGCCAGCTCACCTCTGGGACTAGGAGACTCTGGGGCCAACGTCCTGACTTTC,CASSPLGLGDSGANVLTF
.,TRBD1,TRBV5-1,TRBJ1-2,TGCGCCAGCAGCTTGGCCGGCGGGACAGGCCGTCCCTCCACCTTC,CASSLAGGTGRPSTF
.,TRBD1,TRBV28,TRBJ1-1,TGTGCCAGCAGAGGACAGGGAAGGGTCGAAGCTTTCTTT,CASRGQGRVEAFF
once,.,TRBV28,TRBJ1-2,TGTGCCAGCAGTTTGCCCGGGTTCTATGGCTACACCTTC,CASSLPGFYGYTF
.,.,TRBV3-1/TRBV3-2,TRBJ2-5,TGTGCCAGCAGCCAACGCGGGGTAGGAGGGTACCAAGAGACCCAGTACTTC,CASSQRGVGGYQETQYF
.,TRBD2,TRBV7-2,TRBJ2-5,TGTGCCAGCAGCTTAGGGGTTGCGGGGGGGCCTCAAGAGACCCAGTACTTC,CASSLGVAGGPQETQYF
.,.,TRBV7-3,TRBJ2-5,TGTGCCAGCAGCTTAACAGGGGCCCAAGAGACCCAGTACTTC,CASSLTGAQETQYF
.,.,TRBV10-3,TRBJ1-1,TGTGCCATCAAATCAGGACATTCGAACACTGAAGCTTTCTTT,CAIKSGHSNTEAFF
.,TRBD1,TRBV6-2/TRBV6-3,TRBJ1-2,TGTGCCAGCAGCGGACAGGCGTCTAACTATGGCTACACCTTC,CASSGQASNYGYTF
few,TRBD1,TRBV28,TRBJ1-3,TGTGCCAGCAGTTCGGGACAGGGAGGCAACACCATATATTTT,CASSSGQGGNTIYF
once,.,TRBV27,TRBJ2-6,TGTGCCAGCAGTTATTCAATCGACAGGGCCAACGTCCTGACTTTC,CASSYSIDRANVLTF
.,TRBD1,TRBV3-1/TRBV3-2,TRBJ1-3,TGTGCCAGCAGACGAACAGGGGTCTTTGGAAACACCATATATTTT,CASRRTGVFGNTIYF
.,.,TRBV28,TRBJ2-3,TGTGCCAGCAGTTTTCGTGTCAGGGCCGGGTCAGATACGCAGTATTTT,CASSFRVRAGSDTQYF
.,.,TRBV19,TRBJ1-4,TGTGCCAGTAGGGACACCCCTAATGAAAAACTGTTTTTT,CASRDTPNEKLFF
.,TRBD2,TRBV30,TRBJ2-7,TGTGCCTGGAGTCCCCCCCTAGCGGGGGAGCTAGGGGGGGAGCAGTACTTC,CAWSPPLAGELGGEQYF
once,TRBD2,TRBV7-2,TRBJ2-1,TGTGCCAGCAGCTTCAAAGCGGGGGGCTCCTACAATGAGCAGTTCTTC,CASSFKAGGSYNEQFF
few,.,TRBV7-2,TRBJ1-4,TGTGCCAGCACCCTAGACAGATGGAATGAAAAACTGTTTTTT,CASTLDRWNEKLFF
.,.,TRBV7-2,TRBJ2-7,TGTGCCAGCAGCTTAGGTCCAGCGGCCTACGAGCAGTACTTC,CASSLGPAAYEQYF
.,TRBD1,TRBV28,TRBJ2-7,TGTGCCAGCAGTTTGAGGGGGCCCGCTTACGAGCAGTACTTC,CASSLRGPAYEQYF
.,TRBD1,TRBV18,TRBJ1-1,TGTGCCAGCTCTCAGGGGGCTCGGGAGACTGAAGCTTTCTTT,CASSQGARETEAFF
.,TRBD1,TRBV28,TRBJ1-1,TGTGCCAGCAGGACAGGGGGCGCGGACACTGAAGCTTTCTTT,CASRTGGADTEAFF
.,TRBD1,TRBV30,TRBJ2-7,TGTGCCTGGAGTGCTCAGGGGGTCGGCGACGAGCAGTACTTC,CAWSAQGVGDEQYF
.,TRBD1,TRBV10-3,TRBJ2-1,TGTGCCACGGCGGGACAGGGGGCGCTGGGTGAGCAGTTCTTC,CATAGQGALGEQFF
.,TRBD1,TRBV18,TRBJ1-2,TGTGCCAGCTCACCAGACAGGGGGCATGGCTACACCTTC,CASSPDRGHGYTF
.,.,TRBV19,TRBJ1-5,TGTGCCAGTAGCGCGGACGTAGGGGGACAGCCCCAGCATTTT,CASSADVGGQPQHF
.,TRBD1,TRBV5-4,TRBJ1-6,TGTGCCAGCAGCTTGGAACGACAGGGGGCGAATTCACCCCTCCACTTT,CASSLERQGANSPLHF
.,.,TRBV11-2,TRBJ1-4,TGTGCCAGCGCGCCAGGGAATAATGAAAAACTGTTTTTT,CASAPGNNEKLFF
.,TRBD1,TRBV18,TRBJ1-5,TGTGCCAGCTCACCAGACAGGGGGCAAGGTCAGCCCCAGCATTTT,CASSPDRGQGQPQHF
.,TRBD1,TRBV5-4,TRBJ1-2,TGTGCCAGCAGCTCCCAGGACAGGAAGAACTATGGCTACACCTTC,CASSSQDRKNYGYTF